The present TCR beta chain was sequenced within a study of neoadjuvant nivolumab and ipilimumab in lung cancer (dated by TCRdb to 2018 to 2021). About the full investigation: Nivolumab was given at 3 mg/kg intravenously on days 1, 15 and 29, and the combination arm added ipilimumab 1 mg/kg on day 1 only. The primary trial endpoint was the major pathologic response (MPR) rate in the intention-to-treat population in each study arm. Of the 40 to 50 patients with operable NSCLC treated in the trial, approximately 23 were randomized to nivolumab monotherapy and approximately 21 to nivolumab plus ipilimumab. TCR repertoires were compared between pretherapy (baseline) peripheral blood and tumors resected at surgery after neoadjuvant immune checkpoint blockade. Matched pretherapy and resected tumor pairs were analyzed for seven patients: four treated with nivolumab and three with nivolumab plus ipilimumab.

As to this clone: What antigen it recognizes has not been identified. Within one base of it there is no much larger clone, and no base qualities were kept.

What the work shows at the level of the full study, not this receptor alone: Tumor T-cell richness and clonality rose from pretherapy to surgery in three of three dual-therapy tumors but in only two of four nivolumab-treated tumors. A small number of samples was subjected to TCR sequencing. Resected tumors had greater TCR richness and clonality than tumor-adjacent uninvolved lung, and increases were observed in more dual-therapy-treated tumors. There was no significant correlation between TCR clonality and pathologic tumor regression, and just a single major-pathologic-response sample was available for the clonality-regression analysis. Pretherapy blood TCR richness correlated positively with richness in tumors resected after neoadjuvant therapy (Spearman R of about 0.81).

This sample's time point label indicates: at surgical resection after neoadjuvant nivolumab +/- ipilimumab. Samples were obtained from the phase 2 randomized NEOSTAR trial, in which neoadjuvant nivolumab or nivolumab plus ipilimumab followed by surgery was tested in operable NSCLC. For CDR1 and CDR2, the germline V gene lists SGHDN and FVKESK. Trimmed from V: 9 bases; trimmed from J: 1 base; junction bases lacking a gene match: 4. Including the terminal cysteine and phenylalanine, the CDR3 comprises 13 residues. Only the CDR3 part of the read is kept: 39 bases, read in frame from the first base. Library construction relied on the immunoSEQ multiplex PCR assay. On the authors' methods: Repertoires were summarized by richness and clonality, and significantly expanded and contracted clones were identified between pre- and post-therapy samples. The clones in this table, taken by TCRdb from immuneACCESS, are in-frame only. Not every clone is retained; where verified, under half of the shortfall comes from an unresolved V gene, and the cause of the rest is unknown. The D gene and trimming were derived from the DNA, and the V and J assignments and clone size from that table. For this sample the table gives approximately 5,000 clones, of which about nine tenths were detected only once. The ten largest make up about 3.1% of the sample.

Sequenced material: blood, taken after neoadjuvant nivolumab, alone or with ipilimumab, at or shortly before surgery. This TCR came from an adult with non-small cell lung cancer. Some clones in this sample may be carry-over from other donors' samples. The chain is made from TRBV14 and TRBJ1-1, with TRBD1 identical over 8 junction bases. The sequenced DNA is TGTGCCAGTGGACAGGGACCGAACACTGAAGCTTTCTTT. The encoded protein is CASGQGPNTEAFF.